This T cell receptor (beta chain) was sequenced in a study of cytomegalovirus exposure and HLA in healthy donors. Study-level background: The approximately 110 validation repertoires, a later analysis reported, used the same platform as the approximately 630 first-cohort repertoires.

Sequenced by immunoSEQ multiplex PCR; TCRdb stores in-frame clones only, minus some. The repertoire has tens of thousands of clones, around 82% of them found once; the top ten carry around an eighth. General study points: According to a later analysis, TCR clusters from the first cohort tended to co-occur in the 120 or so validation repertoires. In vitro experiments confirmed that a few CMV-associated chains were specific for CMV antigens.

Points on this clone: Its antigen is as yet unknown.

Germline trimming cut 5 bases from V and 4 bases from J; bases unmatched to any gene: 6. Per the germline V gene, CDR1 is LGHNA and CDR2 is YSLEER. This CDR3 comprises 15 residues. The TCR comes from a young woman in good health and CMV-seropositive. The V gene is TRBV4-3, the J gene TRBJ2-5; 11 bases fit TRBD1. The sample was PBMCs. The CDR3 nucleotides read TGCGCCAGCAGCGGGAGGACAGGGGGCGGAGAGACCCAGTACTTC. Its translation is CASSGRTGGGETQYF.